The 28 T cell receptor beta chains in this list originate from one sample, sequenced in a study of brain T cells in children with intractable seizures. The data were produced by immunoSEQ multiplex PCR, yet TCRdb's version contains in-frame clones alone and is incomplete. The sample holds around 100,000 clones, around 94% seen once. The source was peripheral blood, collected at surgery. The receptor source for this set is a boy in the first two years of life with hemimegalencephaly and intractable seizures.

This clone appeared a single time. The chain carries TRBV7-2 and TRBJ2-3; maybe TRBD2 (6 bases). Per the germline V gene, CDR1 is SGHTA and CDR2 is FQGNSA. The CDR3 runs 15 residues. V was shortened by 2 bases and J by 6 bases, with 15 bases between the two germline ends. Here the CDR3 DNA reads TGTGCCAGCAGCTTAACAGCGGTAGCGGCCGATACGCAGTATTTT. Its translation: CASSLTAVAADTQYF.

The chain employs TRBV28 and TRBJ2-6; 9 nucleotides line up with TRBD1. CDR3 length: 18 residues. Germline V gene data show CDR1 as MDHEN and CDR2 as SYDVKM. With V trimmed by 6 bases and J by 0 bases, 9 bases remained unmatched. CDR3 DNA sequence: TGTGCCAGCAGCCGACCTGGGACAGGGCTCTCTGGGGCCAACGTCCTGACTTTC. Translating gives CASSRPGTGLSGANVLTF.

Only one count was recorded for this clone. This rearrangement joins TRBV24-1 to TRBJ2-5; D may be TRBD2 (6 bases). Germline CDR1 reads KGHDR; CDR2 reads SFDVKD. V lost 2 bases and J 4 bases, leaving 25 bases between the germline ends. The CDR3 totals 19 residues. The CDR3 nucleotides are TGTGCCACCAGTGATTGGACTCCGGGATTAGCGGAACTGCGAGAGACCCAGTACTTC. Translated, it gives CATSDWTPGLAELRETQYF.

J is TRBJ1-2 and V is TRBV5-1, with D perhaps matching TRBD1 (6 bases). The V gene lost 4 bases and the J gene lost 6 bases, with 10 bases spanning the gap. CDR3 size: 12 residues. Germline V CDR1 and CDR2: SGHRS, YFSETQ. CDR3 sequence reads: CASSDEGDGYTF. The CDR3 DNA reads as TGCGCCAGCAGCGATGAGGGGGATGGCTACACCTTC.

This clone was seen a handful of times. J is TRBJ1-1 and V is TRBV7-9; D unresolved. The length of the CDR3 is 14 residues. The germline V gene has CDR1 SEHNR and CDR2 FQNEAQ (reference sequence). Trimming took off 6 bases at V and 2 bases at J, with 13 bases between the two ends. The CDR3 region is CASSSSTVNTEAFF. The CDR3 DNA sequence: TGTGCCAGCAGTTCATCGACGGTTAACACTGAAGCTTTCTTT.

This clone was counted a few times. V usage is TRBV12-5 and J usage is TRBJ2-5; no firm D call. The ends were cut back, 10 bases at V and 1 base at J, with 13 bases in the middle. The germline V gene encodes CDR1 LGHNT and CDR2 FRNRAP. The CDR3 loop spans 13 amino acids. CDR3: CATQFRAQETQYF. The CDR3 DNA reads TGTGCTACTCAATTCCGGGCCCAAGAGACCCAGTACTTC. Supplemented by reference TRBV12-5 and TRBJ2-5, the full variable domain reads DARVTQTPRHKVTEMGQEVTMRCQPILGHNTVFWYRQTMMQGLELLAYFRNRAPLDDSGMPKDRFSAEMPDATLATLKIQPSEPRDSAVYFCATQFRAQETQYFGPGTRLLVL.

This rearrangement joins TRBV6-5 to TRBJ2-7; TRBD1 or TRBD2 may be the D gene (5 bases each). Trimming took off 2 bases at V and 2 bases at J, with 16 bases between the two ends. Germline V lookup: CDR1 MNHEY, CDR2 SVGAGI. CDR3 length equals 16 residues. CDR3 in amino acids: CASSYVRDLFPYEQYF. The DNA of the CDR3 is TGTGCCAGCAGTTACGTCCGGGACCTTTTTCCCTACGAGCAGTACTTC.

This clone was detected only once. V and J are TRBV10-2 and TRBJ2-1; 9 bases line up with TRBD2. After removal of 6 bases from V and 3 bases from J, the junction contained 15 bases not matched to a gene. The V gene's germline CDR1 is WSHSY and CDR2 SAAADI. The CDR3 is made up of 18 amino acids. The chain's CDR3 is CASRAGAYWTSDYNEQFF. The CDR3 DNA reads as TGCGCCAGCAGGGCCGGGGCTTATTGGACTAGCGACTACAATGAGCAGTTCTTC.

This chain connects TRBV7-2 to TRBJ2-1; 9 bases fit TRBD2. The CDR3 covers 12 residues. The junction had 4 bases not matched to a gene; V was cut back by 1 base and J by 15 bases. From germline, CDR1 is SGHTA and CDR2 FQGNSA. This CDR3 is CASSLGAGGVFF. The CDR3 nucleotides read TGTGCCAGCAGCTTAGGAGCGGGAGGTGTGTTCTTC.

The rearrangement links TRBV7-9 to TRBJ2-3; maybe TRBD2 (6 bases). Germline V CDR1 and CDR2: SEHNR, FQNEAQ (reference sequence). V lost 0 bases and J 10 bases, leaving 17 bases between the germline ends. The CDR3 is 15 residues long. The CDR3: CASSLAEGAPFAQYF. As DNA, the CDR3 is TGTGCCAGCAGCTTAGCGGAGGGAGCCCCTTTTGCGCAGTATTTT.

The genes are TRBV27 and TRBJ1-2, with TRBD1 matching over 9 bases. Trimming removed 5 bases from V and 8 bases from J; junction bases left unmatched: 6. CDR1 is MNHEY and CDR2 is SMNVEV in the germline V gene (reference sequence). This CDR3 has 13 amino acids. CDR3 DNA sequence: TGTGCCAGCAGTCTACAGGGGGCGGGGGGCTACACCTTC. Residues: CASSLQGAGGYTF.

The rearrangement links TRBV7-3 to TRBJ2-1; 7 nucleotides line up with TRBD1. This CDR3 region has 16 residues. V shed 2 bases and J 0 bases; nucleotides not matched to a gene: 4. The germline V gene has CDR1 SGHTA and CDR2 FQGTGA. CDR3 coding DNA: TGTGCCAGCAGCTTATGGACAGGCAGCTCCTACAATGAGCAGTTCTTC. This sequence encodes CASSLWTGSSYNEQFF.

The J gene is TRBJ2-1, the V gene TRBV30; 12 positions agree with TRBD2. The CDR3 length is 16 residues. V dropped 7 bases and J dropped 6; count of bases not matched to a gene: 13. Germline CDR1 and CDR2: GTSNPN and SVGIG (reference sequence). The CDR3: CASLRNLAGGANEQFF. In DNA form, the CDR3 reads TGTGCCTCTCTAAGGAACCTAGCGGGAGGGGCCAATGAGCAGTTCTTC.

This chain joins TRBV5-4 and TRBJ2-3, with D hard to call. This CDR3 is built from 11 residues. Trimming took 1 base from V and 5 from J, leaving 2 bases between them. Germline V CDR1 and CDR2: SGHNT, YYREEE (reference sequence). CDR3: CASSLRDTQYF. The CDR3 nucleotides are TGTGCCAGCAGCTTGAGAGATACGCAGTATTTT. The full variable domain, rest sourced from reference TRBV5-4 and TRBJ2-3, is ETGVTQSPTHLIKTRGQQVTLRCSSQSGHNTVSWYQQALGQGPQFIFQYYREEENGRGNFPPRFSGLQFPNYSSELNVNALELDDSALYLCASSLRDTQYFGPGTRLTVL.

This chain links TRBV6-5 with TRBJ2-1, with D perhaps TRBD2 (8 bases). Germline CDR1 is MNHEY and CDR2 is SVGAGI. The CDR3 contains 15 residues. The V and J ends lost 8 bases and 8 bases respectively, with 22 bases between them. CDR3 nucleotides: TGTGCCAGCTTTTCGCGGGAGGCCCAGGGGGATGAGCAGTTCTTC. This encodes CASFSREAQGDEQFF.

The CDR3 DNA sequence: TGTGCCAGCAGTTTCGCCGGACAGGGGGCGTCTGGGACTGAAGCTTTCTTT. Amino acid sequence: CASSFAGQGASGTEAFF. The chain uses TRBV28 and TRBJ1-1, with 11 bases lining up with TRBD1. Looked up from germline, CDR1 is MDHEN and CDR2 is SYDVKM. The CDR3 covers 17 residues. The V segment lost 3 bases and the J segment 5 bases; nucleotides outside the gene matches: 11.

The chain combines TRBV14 with TRBJ2-5, with D hard to call. This CDR3 is built from 17 residues. Germline assignment: CDR1 SGHDN and CDR2 FVKESK. The germline V and J ends were trimmed by 4 bases and 1 base, with 19 bases remaining between them. The CDR3 here is CASSPPVNGPGQETQYF. For the CDR3, the DNA is TGTGCCAGCAGCCCTCCTGTTAATGGACCGGGCCAAGAGACCCAGTACTTC.

The chain couples TRBV10-3 to TRBJ2-5; D is undetermined. V shed 6 bases and J shed 5 bases, with 13 bases lying between them. This CDR3 has 13 amino acids. Germline assignment: CDR1 ENHRY and CDR2 SYGVKD. In nucleotides, the CDR3 is TGTGCCATCAGACTTACTGGGTCGGAGACCCAGTACTTC. It codes for CAIRLTGSETQYF.

The chain carries TRBV18 and TRBJ2-2, with 13 bases fitting TRBD2. After removal of 2 bases from V and 7 bases from J, the junction contained 4 bases not matched to a gene. This CDR3 region has 16 residues. CDR1 and CDR2 (germline): KGHSH, LQKENI. In DNA form, the CDR3 reads TGTGCCAGCTCACCAGGACTAGCGGGAGAAGGCGGGGAGCTGTTTTTT. It translates to CASSPGLAGEGGELFF.

V gene TRBV4-3 combines with J gene TRBJ1-4; D uncertain. Trimming cost V 0 bases and J 2 bases, with 13 bases left between them. The CDR3 contains 17 residues. The germline V gene encodes CDR1 LGHNA and CDR2 YSLEER. In DNA, the CDR3 is TGCGCCAGCAGCCAAGATCGATTCGTGAGGACTAATGAAAAACTGTTTTTT. This sequence encodes CASSQDRFVRTNEKLFF.

This rearrangement joins TRBV28 to TRBJ2-3, with a possible D match to TRBD1 (5 bases). This CDR3 region has 14 residues. Germline lookup yields CDR1 MDHEN and CDR2 SYDVKM. Trimming left V 7 bases short and J 4 bases short, with 15 bases between. The CDR3 sequence: CASKWGPGADTQYF. The DNA for the CDR3 is TGTGCCAGCAAATGGGGCCCGGGCGCAGATACGCAGTATTTT. The variable domain in full, completed from reference TRBV28 and TRBJ2-3, reads DVKVTQSSRYLVKRTGEKVFLECVQDMDHENMFWYRQDPGLGLRLIYFSYDVKMKEKGDIPEGYSVSREKKERFSLILESASTNQTSMYLCASKWGPGADTQYFGPGTRLTVL.

The table lists this clone with a count of one. V is TRBV6-8 and J is TRBJ2-1; D not certain. Trimming shortened V by 8 bases and J by 5 bases, and 4 bases separated the two germline ends. This CDR3 has 10 residues. Looked up from germline, CDR1 is MNHGY and CDR2 is SAAAGT. The DNA of the CDR3 is TGTGCCAGCCCGAACAATGAGCAGTTCTTC. Translated: CASPNNEQFF.

The chain uses TRBV29-1 and TRBJ2-3, with D possibly being TRBD1 (6 bases). The CDR3 loop spans 14 amino acids. The V gene's germline CDR1 is SQVTM and CDR2 ANQGSEA. Trimming shortened V by 7 bases and J by 2 bases, and 16 bases separated the two germline ends. The DNA for the CDR3 is TGCAGCGCTCAAAAGGGGGTCAACACAGATACGCAGTATTTT. It codes for CSAQKGVNTDTQYF.

This rearrangement joins TRBV28 to TRBJ1-5, with TRBD1 as a possible D gene (5 bases). The ends were cut back, 0 bases at V and 5 bases at J, with 14 bases in the middle. There are 16 residues in the CDR3. CDR1 and CDR2 (germline): MDHEN, SYDVKM. The CDR3 is CASSLWAAGDHQPQHF. The CDR3 region has the DNA TGTGCCAGCAGTTTATGGGCCGCGGGGGATCATCAGCCCCAGCATTTT.

V is TRBV19 and J is TRBJ2-5; no firm D call. V lost 4 bases, J lost 2 bases, and 20 bases lay in between. The CDR3 spans 17 residues. The germline V gene has CDR1 LNHDA and CDR2 SQIVND (reference sequence). This CDR3 is CASSRSWTSTEQETQYF. The DNA of the CDR3 is TGTGCCAGTAGTAGGTCTTGGACCAGCACCGAACAAGAGACCCAGTACTTC.

The chain recombines TRBV28 with TRBJ2-2; 10 positions match TRBD2. V lost 5 bases to trimming and J lost 3 bases; unmatched junction nucleotides: 0. The CDR3 runs to 14 residues. Germline V CDR1 and CDR2: MDHEN, SYDVKM. The chain's CDR3 is CASSLAGDTGELFF. In nucleotides, the CDR3 is TGTGCCAGCAGTCTAGCGGGAGACACCGGGGAGCTGTTTTTT. Using reference TRBV28 and TRBJ2-2 for the parts outside the CDR3, the full variable domain is DVKVTQSSRYLVKRTGEKVFLECVQDMDHENMFWYRQDPGLGLRLIYFSYDVKMKEKGDIPEGYSVSREKKERFSLILESASTNQTSMYLCASSLAGDTGELFFGEGSRLTVL.

The chain links TRBV6-4 to TRBJ2-3; 9 nucleotides line up with TRBD2. Germline values: CDR1 MRHNA, CDR2 SNTAGT. V trimming: 3 bases; J trimming: 5 bases; junction bases outside the gene matches: 3. CDR3 size: 14 residues. The CDR3 region has the DNA TGTGCCAGCAGTGATAGCGGGAGTTTAGATACGCAGTATTTT. Its translation: CASSDSGSLDTQYF.

The chain has TRBV23-1 and TRBJ2-7; D is unclear. TRBV23-1 is sorted into the ORF group, with uncertain function. Trimming took 0 bases from V and 3 from J, leaving 9 bases between them. The CDR3 covers 14 residues. The CDR3 loop reads CASSQSTHHYEQYF. The DNA for the CDR3 is TGCGCCAGCAGTCAATCGACCCACCACTACGAGCAGTACTTC.